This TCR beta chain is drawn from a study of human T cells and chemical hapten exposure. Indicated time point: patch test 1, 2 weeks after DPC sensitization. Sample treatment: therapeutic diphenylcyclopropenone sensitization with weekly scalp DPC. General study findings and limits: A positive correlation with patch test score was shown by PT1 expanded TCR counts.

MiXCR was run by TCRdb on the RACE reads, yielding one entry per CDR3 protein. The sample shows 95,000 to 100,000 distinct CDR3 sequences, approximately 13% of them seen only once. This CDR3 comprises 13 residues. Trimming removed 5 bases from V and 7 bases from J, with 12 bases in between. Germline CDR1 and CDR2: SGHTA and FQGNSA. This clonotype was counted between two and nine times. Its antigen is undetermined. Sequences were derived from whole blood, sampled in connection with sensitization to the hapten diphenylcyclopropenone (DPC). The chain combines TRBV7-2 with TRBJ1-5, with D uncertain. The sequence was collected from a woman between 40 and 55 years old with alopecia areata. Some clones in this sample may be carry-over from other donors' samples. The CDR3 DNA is TGTGCCAGCAGCCCCCAGGCAGACCAGCCCCAGCATTTT. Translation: CASSPQADQPQHF.